These 12 T cell receptor beta chains originate from one sample sequenced in a study of OX40 agonist ivuxolimab in advanced cancers. Sequencing was performed with immunoSEQ multiplex PCR; in TCRdb, only in-frame clones are kept and a portion is missing. The table records about 98,000 clones, roughly nine tenths of them present only once. Sequencing was performed on CD4+ or CD8+ T cells sorted from blood, taken in a trial of the OX40 agonist ivuxolimab. Receptors originate from an adult with an advanced solid tumor such as melanoma, head and neck, liver or kidney cancer.

The V gene is TRBV5-1, the J gene TRBJ1-3, with D possibly matching TRBD1 (6 bases). In germline, CDR1 is SGHRS, CDR2 YFSETQ. The length of the CDR3 is 15 residues. Deletions cut 4 bases from V and 2 bases from J, with 13 bases between. The CDR3 loop reads CASSLTGSPGNTIYF. The CDR3 bases are TGCGCCAGCAGCCTGACAGGATCGCCTGGAAACACCATATATTTT. Looking up the rest from reference TRBV5-1 and TRBJ1-3 gives the full variable domain: KAGVTQTPRYLIKTRGQQVTLSCSPISGHRSVSWYQQTPGQGLQFLFEYFSETQRNKGNFPGRFSGRQFSNSRSEMNVSTLELGDSALYLCASSLTGSPGNTIYFGEGSWLTVV.

This clone was recorded a few times. The chain couples TRBV2 to TRBJ2-1, with D possibly being TRBD1 (6 bases). The CDR3 loop spans 13 amino acids. The germline V and J ends were trimmed by 1 base and 7 bases, with 8 bases remaining between them. CDR1 is SNHLY, CDR2 FYNNEI, per germline. Here the CDR3 reads CASSEDRENEQFF. CDR3 in DNA: TGTGCCAGCAGTGAAGACAGGGAAAATGAGCAGTTCTTC.

The V and J genes are TRBV5-4 and TRBJ1-4, with D perhaps matching TRBD1 (6 bases). Between the trimmed V and J ends, which lost 4 bases and 10 bases, there was a span of 23 bases. The germline V gene encodes CDR1 SGHNT and CDR2 YYREEE (reference sequence). CDR3 length equals 16 residues. The CDR3 bases are TGTGCCAGCAGCCCAGGGGCGGCGGAAGGCAAGGGAAAACTGTTTTTT. Its translation is CASSPGAAEGKGKLFF.

The V call is TRBV18, the J call TRBJ1-4; 8 bases map to TRBD1. The CDR3 runs 15 residues. Trimming cost V 2 bases and J 6 bases; bases outside gene matches: 5. The germline V gene has CDR1 KGHSH and CDR2 LQKENI. CDR3 sequence: CASSPGQGGYEKLFF. The DNA for the CDR3 is TGTGCCAGCTCACCAGGACAGGGTGGATATGAAAAACTGTTTTTT. The full variable domain, rest sourced from reference TRBV18 and TRBJ1-4, is NAGVMQNPRHLVRRRGQEARLRCSPMKGHSHVYWYRQLPEEGLKFMVYLQKENIIDESGMPKERFSAEFPKEGPSILRIQQVVRGDSAAYFCASSPGQGGYEKLFFGSGTQLSVL.

CDR3 DNA sequence: TGTGCCAGCAGCCCCCAGGGAGGGATGAACACTGAAGCTTTCTTT. Translating it yields CASSPQGGMNTEAFF. V gene TRBV5-4 combines with J gene TRBJ1-1, with D possibly matching TRBD1 (5 bases). Deletions cut 4 bases from V and 0 bases from J, with 13 bases between. Germline-derived CDR1 and CDR2 are SGHNT and YYREEE (reference sequence). The CDR3 is made up of 15 amino acids. The full variable domain, completed using reference TRBV5-4 and TRBJ1-1, is ETGVTQSPTHLIKTRGQQVTLRCSSQSGHNTVSWYQQALGQGPQFIFQYYREEENGRGNFPPRFSGLQFPNYSSELNVNALELDDSALYLCASSPQGGMNTEAFFGQGTRLTVV.

This rearrangement joins TRBV19 to TRBJ1-1; a possible D gene is TRBD1 (5 bases). The ends were cut back, 9 bases at V and 5 bases at J, with 25 bases in the middle. Germline V gives CDR1 LNHDA, CDR2 SQIVND (reference sequence). The CDR3 has 16 residues. The CDR3 here is CASQYTGLATGTEAFF. The CDR3 DNA is TGTGCCAGCCAGTATACGGGACTGGCGACGGGGACTGAAGCTTTCTTT.

The chain recombines TRBV5-6 with TRBJ2-1; 8 bases fit TRBD2. J was trimmed by 6 bases and V by 4 bases; bases with no gene match: 15. The CDR3 is made up of 17 amino acids. The germline V gene encodes CDR1 SGHDT and CDR2 YYEEEE. For the CDR3, the DNA is TGTGCCAGCAGCCTCGGGAGACCCGGGACTAGAACCAATGAGCAGTTCTTC. Translated: CASSLGRPGTRTNEQFF.

The J gene is TRBJ1-2, the V gene TRBV6-1; no definite D call. Germline V gene sequence: CDR1 MNHNS, CDR2 SASEGT. The CDR3 loop spans 13 amino acids. Trimming stripped 1 base from V and 2 bases from J, with 5 bases between. CDR3 in DNA: TGTGCCAGCAGTGAAGGGCAGAACTATGGCTACACCTTC. Encoded protein: CASSEGQNYGYTF.

The chain couples TRBV25-1 to TRBJ2-7; perhaps TRBD1 as D (6 bases). The CDR3 loop spans 14 amino acids. Per germline, CDR1 MGHDK and CDR2 SYGVNS. Trimming removed 3 bases from V and 1 base from J, with 10 bases in between. The CDR3 DNA follows: TGTGCCAGCAGTGACCGACAGGATTCCTACGAGCAGTACTTC. It is translated as CASSDRQDSYEQYF.

V is TRBV18 and J is TRBJ2-5, with 7 bases identical to TRBD1. V shed 3 bases and J 4 bases; nucleotides not matched to a gene: 2. CDR3 size: 13 residues. Germline values: CDR1 KGHSH, CDR2 LQKENI. In DNA, the CDR3 is TGTGCCAGCTCACCTACAGGGGTAGAGACCCAGTACTTC. This codes for CASSPTGVETQYF. Filled out from reference TRBV18 and TRBJ2-5, the complete variable domain reads NAGVMQNPRHLVRRRGQEARLRCSPMKGHSHVYWYRQLPEEGLKFMVYLQKENIIDESGMPKERFSAEFPKEGPSILRIQQVVRGDSAAYFCASSPTGVETQYFGPGTRLLVL.

V and J are TRBV5-1 and TRBJ1-2; D may be TRBD1 (5 bases). V gave up 5 bases and J gave up 4 bases, with 18 bases separating them. Germline V gene data show CDR1 as SGHRS and CDR2 as YFSETQ. The CDR3 spans 15 residues. The CDR3 here is CASSQGTGTGYGYTF. Here the CDR3 DNA reads TGCGCCAGCAGTCAAGGGACCGGGACTGGCTATGGCTACACCTTC.

This chain uses TRBV5-1 with TRBJ2-7, with D possibly matching TRBD2 (5 bases). CDR3 size: 14 residues. Looked up from germline, CDR1 is SGHRS and CDR2 is YFSETQ. Trimming shortened V by 0 bases and J by 6 bases, and 13 bases separated the two germline ends. The CDR3 loop is CASSLAEAGREQYF. The CDR3 coding sequence is TGCGCCAGCAGCTTGGCAGAGGCGGGTCGCGAGCAGTACTTC. Variable domain in full (rest from reference TRBV5-1 and TRBJ2-7): KAGVTQTPRYLIKTRGQQVTLSCSPISGHRSVSWYQQTPGQGLQFLFEYFSETQRNKGNFPGRFSGRQFSNSRSEMNVSTLELGDSALYLCASSLAEAGREQYFGPGTRLTVT.